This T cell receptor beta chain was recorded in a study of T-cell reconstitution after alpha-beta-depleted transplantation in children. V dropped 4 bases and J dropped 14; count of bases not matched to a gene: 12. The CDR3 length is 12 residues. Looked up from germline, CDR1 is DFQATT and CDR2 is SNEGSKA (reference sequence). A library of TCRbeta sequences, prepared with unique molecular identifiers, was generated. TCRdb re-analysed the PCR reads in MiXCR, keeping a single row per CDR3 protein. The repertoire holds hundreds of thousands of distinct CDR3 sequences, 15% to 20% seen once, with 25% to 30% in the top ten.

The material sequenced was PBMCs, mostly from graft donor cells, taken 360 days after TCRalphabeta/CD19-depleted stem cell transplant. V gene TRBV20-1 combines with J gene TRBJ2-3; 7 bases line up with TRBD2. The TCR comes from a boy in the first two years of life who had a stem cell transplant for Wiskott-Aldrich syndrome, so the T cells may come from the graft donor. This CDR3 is CSATIGGRSPYF. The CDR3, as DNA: TGCAGTGCTACCATCGGCGGGAGAAGTCCGTATTTT.